The 13 T cell receptor beta chains in this list originate from one sample, sequenced in a study of T cells in Graves' hyperthyroidism and ophthalmopathy. Template material for amplifying TCR beta CDR3 regions consisted of RNA transcripts. RT-PCR in the first round (using the HTBI primer set) targeted the TCR CDR3. One entry per CDR3 protein results from TCRdb running MiXCR on the multiplex PCR reads. The repertoire holds 500,000 to 650,000 distinct CDR3 sequences, with 17% as singletons. What was sequenced was blood. These receptors were obtained from a woman between 18 and 29 years old with Graves' ophthalmopathy.

The sample holds many counts of this clonotype. This rearrangement joins TRBV27 to TRBJ1-5; D is perhaps TRBD1 (5 bases). Between the trimmed V and J ends, which lost 6 bases and 5 bases, there was a span of 14 bases. Germline lookup yields CDR1 MNHEY and CDR2 SMNVEV (reference sequence). CDR3 size: 14 residues. CDR3 loop: CASSRRGDHQPQHF. CDR3 DNA: TGTGCCAGCAGCCGGCGGGGGGATCATCAGCCCCAGCATTTT.

Only a few counts were recorded for this clonotype. This chain joins TRBV19 and TRBJ1-1, with D maybe TRBD1 (6 bases). The germline CDR1 and CDR2 sequences are LNHDA and SQIVND (reference sequence). Trimming removed 4 bases at V and 3 bases at J, with 21 bases between. The CDR3 runs 17 residues. Here the CDR3 DNA reads TGTGCCAGTAGTAAAAACAGGGATGTTAGGTTGGACACTGAAGCTTTCTTT. It is translated as CASSKNRDVRLDTEAFF.

There are many counts of this clonotype. The rearrangement joins TRBV7-9 to TRBJ2-7, with TRBD1 identical over 7 bases. Germline lookup yields CDR1 SEHNR and CDR2 FQNEAQ (reference sequence). V shed 6 bases, J shed 4 bases, and the junction held 9 bases outside the gene matches. The CDR3 is 14 residues long. The CDR3 sequence: CASRAQGLPYEQYF. Written as DNA, the CDR3 is TGTGCCAGCAGGGCACAGGGGCTCCCTTACGAGCAGTACTTC.

This clonotype was counted at least ten times. The chain employs TRBV10-3 and TRBJ1-5, with TRBD1 identical over 9 bases. The CDR3 runs to 13 residues. Germline-derived CDR1 and CDR2 are ENHRY and SYGVKD. The V gene end was trimmed by 10 bases and the J gene end by 5 bases; junction bases not matched to a gene: 6. The DNA for the CDR3 is TGTGCCACCCAGGACAGGGGTGATCAGCCCCAGCATTTT. Translating gives CATQDRGDQPQHF.

This clonotype was recorded a few times. The chain recombines TRBV28 with TRBJ2-2; TRBD1 agrees at 8 bases. Trimming took 6 bases from V and 1 from J; bases not matched to a gene: 10. This CDR3 spans 17 amino acids. Germline V CDR1 and CDR2: MDHEN, SYDVKM. The CDR3 DNA is TGTGCCAGCAGATGGACAGGGTGGGACAAGAACACCGGGGAGCTGTTTTTT. This codes for CASRWTGWDKNTGELFF.

This clonotype was counted ten times or more. The chain is built from TRBV6-8 and TRBJ2-5; 10 nucleotides agree with TRBD1. With 5 bases clipped from V and 5 bases from J, the junction kept 11 bases outside the gene matches. Germline CDR1 is MNHGY and CDR2 is SAAAGT. The CDR3 is 16 residues long. The CDR3 here is CASSRGQGEIVETQYF. DNA of the CDR3: TGTGCCAGCAGTCGAGGACAGGGGGAAATAGTCGAGACCCAGTACTTC.

The sample holds a few counts of this clonotype. This chain uses TRBV18 with TRBJ2-2; TRBD2 matches 7 bases. CDR3 length: 16 amino acids. Trimming cost V 6 bases and J 0 bases; bases outside gene matches: 7. Germline CDR1 reads KGHSH; CDR2 reads LQKENI. This CDR3 is CASSALGGTNTGELFF. The CDR3 DNA reads as TGTGCCAGCTCGGCCCTCGGGGGGACGAACACCGGGGAGCTGTTTTTT.

This clonotype was counted ten times or more. The V gene is TRBV27, the J gene TRBJ1-1, with TRBD1 matching 7 bases. Germline V gene lookup returns CDR1 MNHEY and CDR2 SMNVEV (reference sequence). The CDR3 runs 15 residues. Trimming took 5 bases from V and 5 from J; bases not matched to a gene: 11. The DNA for the CDR3 is TGTGCCAGCAGTCCCGAGACAGGGATGTTAACTGAAGCTTTCTTT. It translates to CASSPETGMLTEAFF.

This chain links TRBV11-2 with TRBJ2-3, with D unclear. The CDR3 contains 20 residues. The V gene lost 5 bases and the J gene lost 0 bases, with 27 bases spanning the gap. CDR1 is SGHAT, CDR2 FQNNGV, per germline. The CDR3 region has the DNA TGTGCCAGCAGCACATGGGATTGGACCCCCGAACCCTATAGCACAGATACGCAGTATTTT. It specifies CASSTWDWTPEPYSTDTQYF.

The chain uses TRBV6-2 or TRBV6-3 and TRBJ1-2; weak D call: TRBD1 (5 bases). The CDR3 extends over 14 amino acids. The germline V gene has CDR1 MNHEY and CDR2 SVGEGT. V dropped 0 bases and J dropped 7 bases, with 12 bases sitting between them. The CDR3 spells CASSYSTQGGGYTF. DNA of the CDR3: TGTGCCAGCAGTTACTCGACGCAGGGCGGTGGCTACACCTTC.

The chain is built from TRBV19 and TRBJ2-7; weak D call: TRBD2 (6 bases). The CDR3 totals 14 residues. V lost 8 bases and J 0 bases, leaving 14 bases between the germline ends. Germline V gene sequence: CDR1 LNHDA, CDR2 SQIVND (reference sequence). The CDR3, as DNA: TGTGCCAGTGGGGTGGCGGGAAGCTCCTACGAGCAGTACTTC. It specifies CASGVAGSSYEQYF.

This clonotype was observed many times. This rearrangement joins TRBV2 to TRBJ2-3; D is unresolved. The V gene's germline CDR1 is SNHLY and CDR2 FYNNEI. Trimming left V 7 bases short and J 0 bases short, with 11 bases between. There are 14 residues in the CDR3. CDR3 in amino acids: CASKAAFSTDTQYF. The CDR3 DNA reads as TGTGCCAGCAAGGCGGCCTTTAGCACAGATACGCAGTATTTT.

This clonotype has a count of ten or more. The chain combines TRBV28 with TRBJ2-7; tentatively, D is TRBD1 (6 bases). V dropped 4 bases and J dropped 6 bases, with 16 bases sitting between them. Germline V gene lookup returns CDR1 MDHEN and CDR2 SYDVKM. The CDR3 runs 14 residues. CDR3 coding DNA: TGTGCCAGCAGTTACCTCCAGACAGGAACCGAGCAGTACTTC. Translating gives CASSYLQTGTEQYF.